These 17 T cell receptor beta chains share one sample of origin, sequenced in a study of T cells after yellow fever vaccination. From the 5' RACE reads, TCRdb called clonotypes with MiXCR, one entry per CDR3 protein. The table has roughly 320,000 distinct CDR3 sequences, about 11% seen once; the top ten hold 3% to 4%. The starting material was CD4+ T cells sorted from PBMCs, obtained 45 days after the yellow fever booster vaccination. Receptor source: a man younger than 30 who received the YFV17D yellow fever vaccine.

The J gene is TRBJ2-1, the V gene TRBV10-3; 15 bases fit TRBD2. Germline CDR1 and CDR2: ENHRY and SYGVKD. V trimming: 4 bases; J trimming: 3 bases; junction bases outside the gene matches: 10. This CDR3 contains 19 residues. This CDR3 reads CAISGPGTSGGNVYNEQFF. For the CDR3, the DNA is TGTGCCATCAGTGGTCCTGGGACTAGCGGGGGGAACGTCTACAATGAGCAGTTCTTC.

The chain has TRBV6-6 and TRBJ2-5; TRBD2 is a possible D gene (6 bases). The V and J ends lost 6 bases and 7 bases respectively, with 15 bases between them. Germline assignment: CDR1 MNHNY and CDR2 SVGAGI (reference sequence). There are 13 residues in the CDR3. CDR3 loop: CASSPGLQSTQYF. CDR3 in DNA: TGTGCCAGCAGCCCGGGACTCCAATCGACCCAGTACTTC.

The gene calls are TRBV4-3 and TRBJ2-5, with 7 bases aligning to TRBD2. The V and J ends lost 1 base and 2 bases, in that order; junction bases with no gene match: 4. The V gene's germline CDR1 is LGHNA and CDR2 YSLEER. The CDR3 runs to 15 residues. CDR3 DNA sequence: TGCGCCAGCAGCCAAGCGGGACTACAACAAGAGACCCAGTACTTC. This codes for CASSQAGLQQETQYF.

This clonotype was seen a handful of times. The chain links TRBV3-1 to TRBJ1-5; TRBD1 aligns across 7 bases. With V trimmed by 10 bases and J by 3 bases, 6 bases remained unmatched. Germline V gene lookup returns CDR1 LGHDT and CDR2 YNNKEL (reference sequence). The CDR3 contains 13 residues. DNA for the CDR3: TGTGCCACGCAGGGGGGGATCAATCAGCCCCAGCATTTT. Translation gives CATQGGINQPQHF.

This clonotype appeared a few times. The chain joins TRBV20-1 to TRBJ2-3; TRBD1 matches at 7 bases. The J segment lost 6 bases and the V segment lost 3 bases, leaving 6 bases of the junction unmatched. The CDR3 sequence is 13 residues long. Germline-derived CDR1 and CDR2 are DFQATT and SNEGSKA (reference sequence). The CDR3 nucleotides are TGCAGTGCTAGTAACACAGGGGCGGATACGCAGTATTTT. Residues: CSASNTGADTQYF.

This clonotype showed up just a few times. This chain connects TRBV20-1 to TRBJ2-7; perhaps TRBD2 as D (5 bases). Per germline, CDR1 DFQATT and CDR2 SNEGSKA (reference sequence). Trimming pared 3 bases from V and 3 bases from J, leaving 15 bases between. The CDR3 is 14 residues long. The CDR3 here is CSARGKASIYEQYF. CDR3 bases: TGCAGTGCTAGGGGAAAGGCTAGCATCTACGAGCAGTACTTC.

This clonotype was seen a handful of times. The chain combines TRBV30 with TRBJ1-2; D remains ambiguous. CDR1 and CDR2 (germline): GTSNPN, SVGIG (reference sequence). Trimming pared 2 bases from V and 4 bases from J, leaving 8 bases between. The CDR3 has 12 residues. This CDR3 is CAWSILPYGYTF. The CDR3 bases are TGTGCCTGGAGTATCCTACCCTATGGCTACACCTTC.

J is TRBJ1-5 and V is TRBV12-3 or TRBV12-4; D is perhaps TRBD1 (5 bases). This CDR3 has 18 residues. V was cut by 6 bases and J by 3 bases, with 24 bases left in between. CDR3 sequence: CASSQDFLGGVNNQPQHF. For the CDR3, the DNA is TGTGCCAGCAGCCAGGACTTCCTCGGAGGGGTGAACAATCAGCCCCAGCATTTT.

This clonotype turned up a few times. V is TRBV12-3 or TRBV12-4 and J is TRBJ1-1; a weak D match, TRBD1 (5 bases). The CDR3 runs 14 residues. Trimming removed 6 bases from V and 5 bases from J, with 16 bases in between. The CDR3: CASSSRDWGTEAFF. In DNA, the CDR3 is TGTGCCAGCAGCTCCAGGGATTGGGGGACTGAAGCTTTCTTT.

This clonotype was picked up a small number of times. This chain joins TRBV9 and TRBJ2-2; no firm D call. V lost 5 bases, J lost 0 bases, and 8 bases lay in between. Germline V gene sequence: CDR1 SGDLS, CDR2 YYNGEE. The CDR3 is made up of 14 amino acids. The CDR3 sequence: CASSKTSNTGELFF. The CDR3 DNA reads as TGTGCCAGCAGTAAAACCTCGAACACCGGGGAGCTGTTTTTT. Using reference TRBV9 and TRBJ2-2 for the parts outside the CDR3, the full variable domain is DSGVTQTPKHLITATGQRVTLRCSPRSGDLSVYWYQQSLDQGLQFLIQYYNGEERAKGNILERFSAQQFPDLHSELNLSSLELGDSALYFCASSKTSNTGELFFGEGSRLTVL.

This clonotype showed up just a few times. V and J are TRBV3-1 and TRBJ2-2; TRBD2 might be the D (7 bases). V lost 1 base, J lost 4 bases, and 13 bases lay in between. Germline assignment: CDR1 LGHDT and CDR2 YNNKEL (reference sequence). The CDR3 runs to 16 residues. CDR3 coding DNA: TGTGCCAGCAGCCAAGGGCCCGGGGGGCCCACCGGGGAGCTGTTTTTT. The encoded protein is CASSQGPGGPTGELFF.

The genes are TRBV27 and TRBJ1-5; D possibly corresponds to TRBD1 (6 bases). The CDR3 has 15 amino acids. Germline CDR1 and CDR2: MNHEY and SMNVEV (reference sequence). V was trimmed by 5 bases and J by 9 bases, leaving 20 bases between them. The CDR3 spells CASSLSRTVWRPQHF. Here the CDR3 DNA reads TGTGCCAGCAGTCTCTCAAGGACAGTCTGGAGGCCCCAGCATTTT.

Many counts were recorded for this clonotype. The CDR3 DNA is TGTGCCAGCAGTTTACAGGGGGCCCCCAGAGCTTTCTTT. Amino acids: CASSLQGAPRAFF. The chain employs TRBV12-3 or TRBV12-4 and TRBJ1-1; TRBD1 aligns across 8 bases. V lost 2 bases, J lost 10 bases, and 6 bases stayed unmatched. The CDR3 has 13 residues.

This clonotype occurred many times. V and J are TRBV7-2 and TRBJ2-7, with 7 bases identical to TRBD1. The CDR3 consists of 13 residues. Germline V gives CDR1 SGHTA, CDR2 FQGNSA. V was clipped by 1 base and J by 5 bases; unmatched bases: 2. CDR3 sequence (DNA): TGTGCCAGCAGCTTAGGACAGGGAGACGAGCAGTACTTC. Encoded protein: CASSLGQGDEQYF.

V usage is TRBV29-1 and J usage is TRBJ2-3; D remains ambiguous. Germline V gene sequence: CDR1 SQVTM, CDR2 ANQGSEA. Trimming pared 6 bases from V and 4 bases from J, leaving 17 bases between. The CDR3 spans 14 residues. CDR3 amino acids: CSVITGSRADTQYF. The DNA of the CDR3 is TGCAGCGTCATAACCGGGTCTAGGGCAGATACGCAGTATTTT.

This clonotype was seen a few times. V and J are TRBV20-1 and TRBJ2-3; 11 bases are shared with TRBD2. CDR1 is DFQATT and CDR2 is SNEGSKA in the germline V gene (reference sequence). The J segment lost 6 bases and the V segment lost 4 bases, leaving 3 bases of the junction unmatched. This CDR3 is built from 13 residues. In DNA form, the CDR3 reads TGCAGTGCTATCGGGACTAGCGGCGATACGCAGTATTTT. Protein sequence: CSAIGTSGDTQYF.

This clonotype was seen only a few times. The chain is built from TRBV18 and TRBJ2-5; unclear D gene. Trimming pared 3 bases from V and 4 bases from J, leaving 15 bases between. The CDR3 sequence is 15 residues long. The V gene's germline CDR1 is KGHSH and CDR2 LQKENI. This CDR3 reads CASSPSSSILETQYF. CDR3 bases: TGTGCCAGCTCACCCAGTTCCAGCATTCTAGAGACCCAGTACTTC.